This paragraph reports one TCR beta chain. Its cognate antigen is unknown. These data belong to a study of monozygotic twins with inflammatory bowel disease. Study-level points and caveats: Relative to healthy twins, IBD patients had fewer clonotypes in common with others, a gap that was especially apparent with disease activity. For IBD, no single strong associated signal or clonotype was supported.

The germline CDR1 and CDR2 sequences are LGHNA and YSLEER. The CDR3 totals 15 residues. Investigators made cDNA in eight separate reactions per sample. During cDNA synthesis, UMIs that each contained a 6-nucleotide sample barcode were added by means of template switching. From the 5' RACE reads, TCRdb lists one entry per CDR3 protein and no DNA. This table holds some 450,000 distinct CDR3 sequences. The rearrangement links TRBV4-3 to TRBJ1-5; the D call from TCRdb, TRBD1, cannot be confirmed without DNA. Source material: blood. This sequence was found in a human donor with ulcerative colitis or Crohn's disease, or a healthy co-twin of an affected twin (not recorded which). Here the CDR3 reads CASSQDWGSGQPQHF.